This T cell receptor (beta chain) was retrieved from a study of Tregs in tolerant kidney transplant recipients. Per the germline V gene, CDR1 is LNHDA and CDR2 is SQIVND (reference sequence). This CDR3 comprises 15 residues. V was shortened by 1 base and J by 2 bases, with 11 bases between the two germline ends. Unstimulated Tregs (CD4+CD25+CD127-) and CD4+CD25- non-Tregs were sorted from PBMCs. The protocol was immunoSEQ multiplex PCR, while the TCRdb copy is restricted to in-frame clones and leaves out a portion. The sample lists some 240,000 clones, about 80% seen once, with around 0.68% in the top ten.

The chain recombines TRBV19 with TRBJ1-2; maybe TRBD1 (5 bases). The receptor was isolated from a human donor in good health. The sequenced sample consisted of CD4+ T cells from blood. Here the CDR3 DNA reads TGTGCCAGTAGTATAGTAGGGACTGGAAACTATGGCTACACCTTC. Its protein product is CASSIVGTGNYGYTF.